The next 14 T cell receptor beta chains were all read from a single sample in a study of T-cell memory formation after mild COVID-19 (dated by TCRdb to about 2021). Library generation was performed with 5' RACE. Sequencing took place on an Illumina NovaSeq 6000. TCRdb reanalyzed the raw reads on its own, using fastp at Q25 for trimming and MiXCR for clone calling, and kept in-frame beta chains. Identical CDR3 proteins give one entry, which carries the most common genes and DNA. In this sample the table shows 50,000 or so distinct CDR3 sequences, 12% of which occur a single time. The top ten clones comprise around 25% of the sample. The sequenced sample was PBMCs or a T cell subset sorted from them (not recorded which). These receptors originate from a man in his late teens or twenties who had mild COVID-19 (a few samples of this study predate the infection). The sample titles of this study are shuffled in the database, so cell type and time point are left out; the donor was told from shared clones.

This clonotype appeared a few times. This chain connects TRBV7-8 to TRBJ1-2; 7 bases are shared with TRBD1. The V segment lost 5 bases and the J segment 4 bases; nucleotides outside the gene matches: 10. Germline CDR1 reads SGHVS; CDR2 reads FQNEAQ. CDR3 length: 15 amino acids. The CDR3 loop is CASSVGQGVTYGYTF. CDR3 in DNA: TGTGCCAGCAGCGTCGGGCAGGGGGTTACCTATGGCTACACCTTC.

The CDR3 is CASSSTTGNYGYTF. CDR3 coding DNA: TGCGCCAGCAGCTCTACTACCGGGAACTATGGCTACACCTTC. V gene TRBV5-1 combines with J gene TRBJ1-2; D is unclear. This CDR3 has 14 amino acids. Germline CDR1 is SGHRS and CDR2 is YFSETQ. Trimming removed 3 bases from V and 2 bases from J, with 11 bases in between.

The chain employs TRBV27 and TRBJ1-4; D uncertain. Germline CDR1 MNHEY, CDR2 SMNVEV (reference sequence). V was pared by 0 bases and J by 4 bases, with 9 bases between. This CDR3 spans 15 amino acids. The CDR3, as DNA: TGTGCCAGCAGTTTATCGCCGGGATTTAATGAAAAACTGTTTTTT. Its protein product is CASSLSPGFNEKLFF.

The chain recombines TRBV20-1 with TRBJ2-4; possibly TRBD2 for D (6 bases). Trimming removed 4 bases from V and 3 bases from J, with 10 bases in between. The CDR3 is made up of 13 amino acids. Germline V CDR1 and CDR2: DFQATT, SNEGSKA (reference sequence). As DNA, the CDR3 is TGCAGTGCTAAGGTGGGAGGCAAAAACATTCAGTACTTC. Translated, it gives CSAKVGGKNIQYF.

The chain combines TRBV15 with TRBJ2-7; TRBD2 matches 8 bases. Germline CDR1 LNHNV, CDR2 YYDKDF (reference sequence). CDR3 length: 13 amino acids. V was clipped by 2 bases and J by 5 bases; unmatched bases: 2. The CDR3 DNA is TGTGCCACCAGCAGACTGCGGGGGGACGAGCAGTACTTC. It is translated as CATSRLRGDEQYF.

There are many counts of this clonotype. V is TRBV20-1 and J is TRBJ2-7; 7 bases agree with TRBD1. CDR1 is DFQATT, CDR2 SNEGSKA, per germline (reference sequence). This CDR3 spans 14 amino acids. V gave up 3 bases and J gave up 6 bases; unmatched junction bases: 11. CDR3 DNA sequence: TGCAGTGCTAGGAGCGACAGGGTCGAGAGCGAGCAGTACGTC. As protein: CSARSDRVESEQYV.

The chain is built from TRBV7-9 and TRBJ2-4; 10 bases line up with TRBD1. The length of the CDR3 is 16 residues. CDR1 is SEHNR and CDR2 is FQNEAQ in the germline V gene (reference sequence). Trimming removed 5 bases from V and 8 bases from J; junction bases left unmatched: 12. CDR3 residues: CASSPGQGGTFYIQYF. CDR3 in DNA: TGTGCCAGCAGCCCCGGACAGGGGGGAACCTTCTACATTCAGTACTTC.

The gene calls are TRBV7-9 and TRBJ1-4; perhaps TRBD1 as D (5 bases). Deletions cut 2 bases from V and 3 bases from J, with 10 bases between. Looked up from germline, CDR1 is SEHNR and CDR2 is FQNEAQ (reference sequence). The CDR3 has 15 residues. The CDR3 nucleotides are TGTGCCAGCAGCTTACTAGGGGTGGCTAATGAAAAACTGTTTTTT. Translation gives CASSLLGVANEKLFF.

This clonotype has a handful of counts. The chain recombines TRBV6-2 or TRBV6-3 with TRBJ2-1; the D is unclear. The germline gives CDR1 MNHEY, CDR2 SVGEGT. The CDR3 spans 11 residues. Trimming took off 5 bases at V and 12 bases at J, with 11 bases between the two ends. The CDR3 region is CASSPKRLQFF. In DNA form, the CDR3 reads TGTGCCAGCAGTCCGAAGCGATTGCAGTTCTTC.

This clonotype was counted only a few times. The V call is TRBV7-6, the J call TRBJ2-1; TRBD1 aligns across 9 bases. Trimming took 1 base from V and 7 from J; bases not matched to a gene: 14. Germline CDR1 and CDR2: SGHVS and FNYEAQ. The CDR3 sequence is 18 residues long. CDR3: CASSLGVGSTGGQNEQFF. The CDR3, as DNA: TGTGCCAGCAGCTTAGGGGTAGGCAGTACAGGGGGCCAAAATGAGCAGTTCTTC.

This clonotype has a handful of counts. This rearrangement joins TRBV5-6 to TRBJ2-1; D possibly uses TRBD1 or TRBD2 (5 bases each). The germline V and J ends were trimmed by 2 bases and 3 bases, with 15 bases remaining between them. Per the germline V gene, CDR1 is SGHDT and CDR2 is YYEEEE. CDR3 length equals 16 residues. CDR3 sequence: CASSFSRQGRYNEQFF. As DNA, the CDR3 is TGTGCCAGCAGCTTTTCCCGGCAGGGACGCTACAATGAGCAGTTCTTC.

CDR3 sequence (DNA): TGTGCCAGCAGCCAAGGTGGTTATCAGCCCCAGCATTTT. This gives the protein CASSQGGYQPQHF. This chain connects TRBV3-1 to TRBJ1-5; D uncertain. Deletions cut 1 base from V and 5 bases from J, with 6 bases between. The germline CDR1 and CDR2 sequences are LGHDT and YNNKEL (reference sequence). The CDR3 has 13 amino acids.

The gene calls are TRBV7-3 and TRBJ2-3; TRBD2 aligns across 7 bases. The CDR3 loop spans 13 amino acids. Germline V CDR1 and CDR2: SGHTA, FQGTGA. J lost 4 bases, V lost 3 bases, and 1 base had no gene match. The CDR3 DNA reads as TGTGCCAGCAGCTTTGCGGGGGCAGATACGCAGTATTTT. This gives the protein CASSFAGADTQYF.

Ten or more counts support this clonotype. This sequence joins TRBV6-5 and TRBJ2-3; D is undetermined. V was trimmed by 6 bases and J by 4 bases, leaving 8 bases between them. Germline CDR1 is MNHEY and CDR2 is SVGAGI. CDR3 length: 12 residues. The CDR3 reads CASSPTSDTQYF. The DNA for the CDR3 is TGTGCCAGCAGCCCTACCTCAGATACGCAGTATTTT.